One sample yielded the 21 T cell receptor beta chains listed below, sequenced in a study of T cell responses to AZD1222 COVID-19 vaccine. TCRdb keeps only in-frame clones here, not all; method: immunoSEQ multiplex PCR. There are roughly 96,000 clones in the sample; roughly 87% occur only once, and around 1.6% lies in the top ten. Sequenced material: peripheral blood, taken on day 0 of AZD1222 vaccination. Receptor source: an adult in good health.

The chain links TRBV28 to TRBJ2-7; 7 bases line up with TRBD2. Per germline, CDR1 MDHEN and CDR2 SYDVKM. The V segment lost 4 bases and the J segment 0 bases; nucleotides outside the gene matches: 9. This CDR3 comprises 16 residues. The CDR3 sequence: CASSSTLGGSSYEQYF. The CDR3 coding sequence is TGTGCCAGCAGTTCCACGTTGGGGGGGAGCTCCTACGAGCAGTACTTC.

The chain links TRBV4-3 to TRBJ2-3; TRBD2 aligns across 9 bases. This CDR3 is 17 amino acids long. The germline CDR1 and CDR2 sequences are LGHNA and YSLEER. The trim removed 0 bases at V and 1 base at J, leaving 5 bases unmatched. The CDR3 spells CASSQDGAGGRTDTQYF. The CDR3 coding sequence is TGCGCCAGCAGCCAAGATGGAGCGGGGGGACGCACAGATACGCAGTATTTT.

The count of this clone is one. V is TRBV7-3 and J is TRBJ2-1; 9 nucleotides match TRBD1. CDR1 and CDR2 from the germline V gene are SGHTA and FQGTGA. V was pared by 5 bases and J by 6 bases, with 5 bases of the junction left unmatched. The CDR3 is made up of 14 amino acids. As DNA, the CDR3 is TGTGCCAGCAGCCCGGGACAGGGTGGCAATGAGCAGTTCTTC. Protein sequence: CASSPGQGGNEQFF.

The chain carries TRBV7-8 and TRBJ1-2; perhaps TRBD1 as D (6 bases). Germline V lookup: CDR1 SGHVS, CDR2 FQNEAQ. The CDR3 is 15 residues long. V was shortened by 0 bases and J by 1 base, with 9 bases between the two germline ends. In DNA, the CDR3 is TGTGCCAGCAGCTTAGCTAAGGACAGTAACTATGGCTACACCTTC. This gives the protein CASSLAKDSNYGYTF.

The chain uses TRBV7-9 and TRBJ1-6; TRBD1 might be the D (6 bases). The germline V gene encodes CDR1 SEHNR and CDR2 FQNEAQ (reference sequence). The germline V and J ends were trimmed by 1 base and 11 bases, with 6 bases remaining between them. The CDR3 has 12 amino acids. In nucleotides, the CDR3 is TGTGCCAGCAGCTTAGGGGGGCCACCCCTCCACTTT. The encoded protein is CASSLGGPPLHF.

This clone was picked up a small number of times. The chain is built from TRBV2 and TRBJ2-1; D perhaps matches TRBD1 (5 bases). From germline, CDR1 is SNHLY and CDR2 FYNNEI. The CDR3 consists of 13 residues. Trimming stripped 6 bases from V and 4 bases from J, with 10 bases between. This CDR3 reads CASRHRQYNEQFF. For the CDR3, the DNA is TGTGCCAGCAGACACCGACAGTACAATGAGCAGTTCTTC. The complete variable domain, with remaining parts taken from reference TRBV2 and TRBJ2-1, reads EPEVTQTPSHQVTQMGQEVILRCVPISNHLYFYWYRQILGQKVEFLVSFYNNEISEKSEIFDDQFSVERPDGSNFTLKIRSTKLEDSAMYFCASRHRQYNEQFFGPGTRLTVL.

The rearrangement links TRBV5-1 to TRBJ2-2; D tentatively fits TRBD1 or TRBD2 (5 bases each). The germline V and J ends were trimmed by 7 bases and 3 bases, with 10 bases remaining between them. Germline CDR1 SGHRS, CDR2 YFSETQ. The CDR3 runs 13 residues. The CDR3 spells CASSGQDTGELFF. The CDR3 nucleotides are TGCGCCAGCTCGGGGCAGGACACCGGGGAGCTGTTTTTT. The entire variable domain, with the rest obtained from reference TRBV5-1 and TRBJ2-2, is as follows: KAGVTQTPRYLIKTRGQQVTLSCSPISGHRSVSWYQQTPGQGLQFLFEYFSETQRNKGNFPGRFSGRQFSNSRSEMNVSTLELGDSALYLCASSGQDTGELFFGEGSRLTVL.

J is TRBJ2-7 and V is TRBV10-3; 8 bases match TRBD2. With 3 bases clipped from V and 5 bases from J, the junction kept 6 bases outside the gene matches. Germline V lookup: CDR1 ENHRY, CDR2 SYGVKD. The CDR3 totals 14 residues. CDR3 sequence (DNA): TGTGCCATCAGTGAATTAGCGGGGAGGCACGAGCAGTACTTC. Amino acid sequence: CAISELAGRHEQYF.

V and J are TRBV19 and TRBJ2-1, with 8 bases matching TRBD1. CDR3 length: 16 residues. Germline V gives CDR1 LNHDA, CDR2 SQIVND (reference sequence). J gave up 8 bases and V 2 bases, and 11 bases lay outside the gene matches. CDR3 coding DNA: TGTGCCAGTAGTATATCCTCCGGGACAGGAAACCATGAGCAGTTCTTC. It specifies CASSISSGTGNHEQFF. Supplemented by reference TRBV19 and TRBJ2-1, the full variable domain reads DGGITQSPKYLFRKEGQNVTLSCEQNLNHDAMYWYRQDPGQGLRLIYYSQIVNDFQKGDIAEGYSVSREKKESFPLTVTSAQKNPTAFYLCASSISSGTGNHEQFFGPGTRLTVL.

This rearrangement joins TRBV9 to TRBJ1-5; D not resolved. The CDR3 is 13 residues long. The V end lost 0 bases, the J end lost 3 bases, and 4 bases lay between the germline ends. The V gene's germline CDR1 is SGDLS and CDR2 YYNGEE. CDR3 loop: CASSVDDNQPQHF. CDR3 coding DNA: TGTGCCAGCAGCGTAGATGACAATCAGCCCCAGCATTTT. Full variable domain (outside the CDR3, taken from reference TRBV9 and TRBJ1-5): DSGVTQTPKHLITATGQRVTLRCSPRSGDLSVYWYQQSLDQGLQFLIQYYNGEERAKGNILERFSAQQFPDLHSELNLSSLELGDSALYFCASSVDDNQPQHFGDGTRLSIL.

The chain links TRBV7-2 to TRBJ1-1; 7 bases are shared with TRBD1. Germline lookup yields CDR1 SGHTA and CDR2 FQGNSA. There are 16 residues in the CDR3. The V segment lost 5 bases and the J segment 3 bases; nucleotides outside the gene matches: 12. The CDR3 protein is CASSVIQGRVHTEAFF. The CDR3, as DNA: TGTGCCAGCAGCGTGATACAGGGGAGAGTTCACACTGAAGCTTTCTTT.

The chain couples TRBV3-1 (or the pseudogene TRBV3-2) to TRBJ1-5, with D unclear. Germline CDR1 reads LGHDT; CDR2 reads YNNKEL (reference sequence). V was trimmed by 5 bases and J by 4 bases, leaving 15 bases between them. The CDR3 has 15 amino acids. The CDR3 nucleotides are TGTGCCAGCAGCTCGACGGCGCAGAGAAATCAGCCCCAGCATTTT. This codes for CASSSTAQRNQPQHF.

The genes are TRBV2 and TRBJ2-3; D ambiguous. This CDR3 is built from 12 residues. V gave up 6 bases and J gave up 2 bases, with 6 bases separating them. CDR1 is SNHLY and CDR2 is FYNNEI in the germline V gene. The CDR3 nucleotides read TGTGCCAGCAGGAGATCCACAGATACGCAGTATTTT. This sequence encodes CASRRSTDTQYF.

The V and J genes are TRBV6-5 and TRBJ1-1; no reliable D call. CDR1 and CDR2 (germline): MNHEY, SVGAGI. This CDR3 is 13 amino acids long. V lost 2 bases to trimming and J lost 5 bases, with 9 bases between them. The CDR3 loop reads CASSYNSVTEAFF. DNA for the CDR3: TGTGCCAGCAGTTACAATTCGGTGACTGAAGCTTTCTTT.

The V and J genes are TRBV7-8 and TRBJ2-7; D is possibly TRBD1 (6 bases). Germline V lookup: CDR1 SGHVS, CDR2 FQNEAQ. The CDR3 totals 15 residues. Trimming cost V 1 base and J 2 bases, with 12 bases left between them. DNA of the CDR3: TGTGCCAGCAGCTTAGTCCCAGGGGCAGCCTACGAGCAGTACTTC. It yields the protein CASSLVPGAAYEQYF. The variable domain in full, with the rest retrieved from reference TRBV7-8 and TRBJ2-7, is GAGVSQSPRYKVAKRGQDVALRCDPISGHVSLFWYQQALGQGPEFLTYFQNEAQLDKSGLPSDRFFAERPEGSVSTLKIQRTQQEDSAVYLCASSLVPGAAYEQYFGPGTRLTVT.

This clone came up once. The V and J genes are TRBV19 and TRBJ2-2, with TRBD1 as a possible D gene (6 bases). CDR3 length equals 16 residues. The germline V gene has CDR1 LNHDA and CDR2 SQIVND (reference sequence). The V end was cut by 2 bases, the J end by 1 base, with 11 bases between. The CDR3 here is CASSIFRGGNTGELFF. Written as DNA, the CDR3 is TGTGCCAGTAGTATATTCAGGGGTGGGAACACCGGGGAGCTGTTTTTT.

The gene calls are TRBV7-9 and TRBJ2-2, with a weak D call TRBD2 (6 bases). The CDR3 consists of 16 residues. CDR1 and CDR2 from the germline V gene are SEHNR and FQNEAQ (reference sequence). V lost 4 bases and J 1 base, leaving 13 bases between the germline ends. This CDR3 is CASSSAEGQNTGELFF. In DNA, the CDR3 is TGTGCCAGCAGCTCCGCGGAGGGGCAGAACACCGGGGAGCTGTTTTTT.

The chain employs TRBV10-2 and TRBJ2-7, with D possibly TRBD2 on 6 matching bases. The CDR3 extends over 14 amino acids. Trimming pared 7 bases from V and 1 base from J, leaving 14 bases between. Germline CDR1 is WSHSY and CDR2 is SAAADI. CDR3: CASTGGGVSYEQYF. The CDR3 DNA reads TGCGCCAGCACCGGTGGAGGGGTTTCCTACGAGCAGTACTTC.

Note on this clone: At one of its ends the junction is not consistent with the germline gene, which may arise from a read error. The rearrangement uses TRBV7-9 and TRBJ1-4, with D unresolved. CDR3 length equals 11 residues. Germline lookup yields CDR1 SEHNR and CDR2 FQNEAQ (reference sequence). The CDR3 loop reads CASSTSEKLFF. The DNA of the CDR3 is TGTGCCAGCAGCACTAGTGAAAAACTGTTTTTT.

The chain couples TRBV11-3 to TRBJ2-1; maybe TRBD2 (7 bases). The V gene's germline CDR1 is SGHNT and CDR2 YENEEA. V was pared by 4 bases and J by 7 bases, with 17 bases between. The CDR3 length is 15 residues. This CDR3 reads CASSSRRGGANEQFF. CDR3 nucleotide sequence: TGTGCCAGCAGCTCTCGGAGGGGGGGCGCGAATGAGCAGTTCTTC.

The chain couples TRBV5-6 to TRBJ1-1; D is possibly TRBD1 (5 bases). This CDR3 is built from 16 residues. CDR1 is SGHDT and CDR2 is YYEEEE in the germline V gene. Trimming left V 0 bases short and J 5 bases short, with 17 bases between. CDR3 DNA sequence: TGTGCCAGCAGCTTGGGTTTGGGACGGGGTGTTACTGAAGCTTTCTTT. Protein: CASSLGLGRGVTEAFF. The full variable domain, its missing parts supplied by reference TRBV5-6 and TRBJ1-1, is DAGVTQSPTHLIKTRGQQVTLRCSPKSGHDTVSWYQQALGQGPQFIFQYYEEEERQRGNFPDRFSGHQFPNYSSELNVNALLLGDSALYLCASSLGLGRGVTEAFFGQGTRLTVV.